Listed here are 10 T cell receptor beta chains from one sample, sequenced in a study of blood T cell repertoires in COVID-19. Only in-frame clones appear in the TCRdb table, and some are missing; sequencing was by immunoSEQ multiplex PCR. The sample gives 100,000 to 150,000 clones, around 81% of which show up once; under 4.5% is in the top ten. Input material: peripheral blood. The receptors were sampled from a woman aged 50 to 60 with acute or convalescent COVID-19.

This chain joins TRBV27 and TRBJ2-4, with 8 bases that match TRBD1. The CDR3 runs 15 residues. CDR1 is MNHEY and CDR2 is SMNVEV in the germline V gene (reference sequence). With V trimmed by 5 bases and J by 2 bases, 5 bases remained unmatched. The CDR3 is CASSLTGVSKNIQYF. Written as DNA, the CDR3 is TGTGCCAGCAGTCTGACAGGGGTCTCCAAAAACATTCAGTACTTC.

The chain couples TRBV30 to TRBJ1-1, with D hard to call. Trimming took off 0 bases at V and 10 bases at J, with 12 bases between the two ends. This CDR3 region has 12 residues. Germline lookup yields CDR1 GTSNPN and CDR2 SVGIG (reference sequence). The CDR3 is CAWSVGGPGAFF. For the CDR3, the DNA is TGTGCCTGGAGTGTCGGAGGGCCGGGAGCTTTCTTT.

This clone occurred once. The chain couples TRBV25-1 to TRBJ1-1; maybe TRBD1 (6 bases). The CDR3 has 12 residues. Trimming cost V 4 bases and J 5 bases, with 8 bases left between them. Germline V gene lookup returns CDR1 MGHDK and CDR2 SYGVNS. CDR3 residues: CASSAGVTEAFF. The CDR3 nucleotides read TGTGCCAGCAGTGCAGGGGTTACTGAAGCTTTCTTT. Supplemented by reference TRBV25-1 and TRBJ1-1, the full variable domain reads EADIYQTPRYLVIGTGKKITLECSQTMGHDKMYWYQQDPGMELHLIHYSYGVNSTEKGDLSSESTVSRIRTEHFPLTLESARPSHTSQYLCASSAGVTEAFFGQGTRLTVV.

This sequence joins TRBV11-2 and TRBJ2-7, with TRBD2 matching over 10 bases. The CDR3 consists of 15 residues. The V gene's germline CDR1 is SGHAT and CDR2 FQNNGV. V lost 5 bases to trimming and J lost 2 bases; unmatched junction nucleotides: 6. CDR3 loop: CASSPSGGVAYEQYF. The CDR3 DNA is TGTGCCAGCAGCCCCAGCGGGGGGGTAGCCTACGAGCAGTACTTC.

V is TRBV28 and J is TRBJ1-2; perhaps TRBD1 as D (5 bases). Germline V gives CDR1 MDHEN, CDR2 SYDVKM. The CDR3 has 12 residues. The ends were cut back, 6 bases at V and 0 bases at J, with 5 bases in the middle. The CDR3 DNA reads as TGTGCCAGCAGCAGGGCTAACTATGGCTACACCTTC. It specifies CASSRANYGYTF.

In nucleotides, the CDR3 is TGTGCCAGCAGTCTCCCGCCAGGGTCCGATAATTCACCCCTCCACTTT. It yields the protein CASSLPPGSDNSPLHF. This sequence joins TRBV28 and TRBJ1-6; perhaps TRBD1 as D (5 bases). V lost 5 bases, J lost 5 bases, and 16 bases lay in between. The CDR3 covers 16 residues. CDR1 and CDR2 from the germline V gene are MDHEN and SYDVKM.

V gene TRBV18 combines with J gene TRBJ2-1; D remains unclear. This CDR3 has 15 amino acids. CDR1 is KGHSH, CDR2 LQKENI, per germline. V was trimmed by 3 bases and J by 5 bases, leaving 14 bases between them. This chain's CDR3 is CASSPRFSPNNEQFF. In DNA, the CDR3 is TGTGCCAGCTCACCTCGTTTTAGCCCGAACAATGAGCAGTTCTTC.

This clone showed up just a few times. For the CDR3, the DNA is TGTGCCAGTAACGGACAGGTTAATAGCAATCAGCCCCAGCATTTT. This gives the protein CASNGQVNSNQPQHF. J is TRBJ1-5 and V is TRBV19; 7 bases agree with TRBD1. The CDR3 totals 15 residues. Per the germline V gene, CDR1 is LNHDA and CDR2 is SQIVND (reference sequence). J lost 0 bases, V lost 7 bases, and 6 bases had no gene match.

The chain couples TRBV7-3 to TRBJ2-1; D is unclear. Per the germline V gene, CDR1 is SGHTA and CDR2 is FQGTGA. This CDR3 has 14 amino acids. The V gene lost 0 bases and the J gene lost 2 bases, with 5 bases spanning the gap. Here the CDR3 reads CASSLTPAYNEQFF. The CDR3, as DNA: TGTGCCAGCAGCTTAACGCCAGCCTACAATGAGCAGTTCTTC. Drawing the rest from reference TRBV7-3 and TRBJ2-1, the complete variable domain is GAGVSQTPSNKVTEKGKYVELRCDPISGHTALYWYRQSLGQGPEFLIYFQGTGAADDSGLPNDRFFAVRPEGSVSTLKIQRTERGDSAVYLCASSLTPAYNEQFFGPGTRLTVL.

The chain uses TRBV9 and TRBJ2-2; a weak D match, TRBD1 (5 bases). Trimming pared 0 bases from V and 4 bases from J, leaving 10 bases between. CDR1 is SGDLS and CDR2 is YYNGEE in the germline V gene. CDR3 length: 15 amino acids. This chain's CDR3 is CASSVGLGLTGELFF. CDR3 sequence (DNA): TGTGCCAGCAGCGTAGGATTGGGGCTCACCGGGGAGCTGTTTTTT.